These 10 T cell receptor beta chains originate from one sample sequenced in a study of PD-L1 blockade in urothelial cancer. The method was immunoSEQ multiplex PCR; TCRdb's version includes in-frame clones alone and lacks a portion of them. Found here are tens of thousands of clones, about 86% of them singletons; the top ten hold under 3.5%. This material consisted of PBMCs, taken around atezolizumab (anti-PD-L1) treatment. The receptor source for this set is a man between 50 and 59 years old with urothelial cancer.

The chain combines TRBV28 with TRBJ2-1, with TRBD2 identical over 11 bases. The germline V gene has CDR1 MDHEN and CDR2 SYDVKM. After removal of 7 bases from V and 4 bases from J, the junction contained 3 bases not matched to a gene. The CDR3 covers 14 residues. The CDR3 is CASKGTSGYNEQFF. The DNA for the CDR3 is TGTGCCAGCAAAGGGACTAGCGGATACAATGAGCAGTTCTTC.

This chain joins TRBV30 and TRBJ2-7; unclear D gene. This CDR3 spans 12 amino acids. Deletions cut 3 bases from V and 3 bases from J, with 9 bases between. Germline CDR1 and CDR2: GTSNPN and SVGIG (reference sequence). Written as DNA, the CDR3 is TGTGCCTGGAGGTCCAGCGTCTACGAGCAGTACTTC. Its translation: CAWRSSVYEQYF.

This chain uses TRBV10-3 with TRBJ2-2; 9 nucleotides agree with TRBD1. This CDR3 is built from 15 residues. With V trimmed by 6 bases and J by 6 bases, 8 bases remained unmatched. Germline-derived CDR1 and CDR2 are ENHRY and SYGVKD. In DNA, the CDR3 is TGTGCCATCAGAGATAACAGGGGGCTGGCCGGGGAGCTGTTTTTT. This sequence encodes CAIRDNRGLAGELFF.

The gene calls are TRBV18 and TRBJ2-7, with 7 bases lining up with TRBD2. Germline CDR1 reads KGHSH; CDR2 reads LQKENI. The CDR3 extends over 13 amino acids. Germline trimming cut 6 bases from V and 5 bases from J; bases unmatched to any gene: 7. This chain's CDR3 is CASSQSGNHEQYF. The CDR3 nucleotides read TGTGCCAGCTCCCAGAGCGGGAACCACGAGCAGTACTTC. The full variable domain, in which reference TRBV18 and TRBJ2-7 provide the parts outside the CDR3, is NAGVMQNPRHLVRRRGQEARLRCSPMKGHSHVYWYRQLPEEGLKFMVYLQKENIIDESGMPKERFSAEFPKEGPSILRIQQVVRGDSAAYFCASSQSGNHEQYFGPGTRLTVT.

The chain combines TRBV13 with TRBJ2-3; 9 bases align to TRBD1. Germline CDR1 is PRHDT and CDR2 is FYEKMQ (reference sequence). V was pared by 5 bases and J by 4 bases, with 16 bases of the junction left unmatched. The CDR3 length is 18 residues. The CDR3 coding sequence is TGTGCCAGCAGCCTCGGGACAGGGAAAGTGGGGCTCCCAGATACGCAGTATTTT. Residues: CASSLGTGKVGLPDTQYF.

The chain combines TRBV10-3 with TRBJ1-5, with D possibly matching TRBD1 (5 bases). V gave up 0 bases and J gave up 8 bases, with 11 bases separating them. Germline V gene sequence: CDR1 ENHRY, CDR2 SYGVKD. The CDR3 is 14 residues long. In DNA form, the CDR3 reads TGTGCCATCAGTGAGTCGGCAGGGTCTGAGCCCCAGCATTTT. It specifies CAISESAGSEPQHF.

This chain connects TRBV29-1 to TRBJ1-3, with D maybe TRBD1 (5 bases). The V end was cut by 4 bases, the J end by 4 bases, with 8 bases between. This CDR3 spans 12 amino acids. CDR1 SQVTM and CDR2 ANQGSEA come from the germline V gene. CDR3 sequence reads: CSVVTVGNTIYF. The DNA for the CDR3 is TGCAGCGTTGTGACAGTAGGAAACACCATATATTTT.

The rearrangement joins TRBV28 to TRBJ1-5; tentatively, D is TRBD1 (5 bases). Trimming removed 4 bases at V and 7 bases at J, with 14 bases between. CDR1 is MDHEN and CDR2 is SYDVKM in the germline V gene. This CDR3 is 14 amino acids long. The CDR3 nucleotides read TGTGCCAGCAGTTCTGGGGGGGTAGGGCAGCCCCAGCATTTT. Translated: CASSSGGVGQPQHF.

This clone was seen just once. The V gene is TRBV16, the J gene TRBJ1-1; TRBD1 is a possible D gene (6 bases). The CDR3 contains 17 residues. Germline V lookup: CDR1 KGHSY, CDR2 FQNENV. V lost 1 base, J lost 3 bases, and 18 bases lay in between. CDR3: CASSQFRGRGSHTEAFF. DNA for the CDR3: TGTGCCAGCAGCCAATTCCGGGGGCGGGGGTCACACACTGAAGCTTTCTTT.

The J gene is TRBJ1-1, the V gene TRBV27; TRBD1 aligns across 9 bases. There are 16 residues in the CDR3. Trimming at V came to 0 bases and at J to 5 bases, leaving 7 bases not matched to a gene. The V gene's germline CDR1 is MNHEY and CDR2 SMNVEV (reference sequence). The CDR3 reads CASSLSYRGLNTEAFF. DNA of the CDR3: TGTGCCAGCAGTTTATCCTACAGGGGGCTAAATACTGAAGCTTTCTTT.